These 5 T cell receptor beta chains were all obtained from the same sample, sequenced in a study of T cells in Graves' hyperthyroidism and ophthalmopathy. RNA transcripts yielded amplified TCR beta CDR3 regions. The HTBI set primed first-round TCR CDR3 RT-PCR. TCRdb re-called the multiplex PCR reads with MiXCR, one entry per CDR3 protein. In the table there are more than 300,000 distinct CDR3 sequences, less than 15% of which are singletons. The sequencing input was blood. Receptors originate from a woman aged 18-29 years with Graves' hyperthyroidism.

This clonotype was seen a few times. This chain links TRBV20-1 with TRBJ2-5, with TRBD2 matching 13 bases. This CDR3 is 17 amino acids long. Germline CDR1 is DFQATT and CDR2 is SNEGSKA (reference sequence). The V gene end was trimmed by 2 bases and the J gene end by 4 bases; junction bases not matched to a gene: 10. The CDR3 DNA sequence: TGCAGTGCTAGACGCGGGACTAGCGGGGATGGTGGAGAGACCCAGTACTTC. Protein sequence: CSARRGTSGDGGETQYF.

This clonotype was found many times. The CDR3 nucleotides read TGTGCCAGCAGCCAAGATCTCGGGAGAGGAGGCTACACCTTC. Protein product: CASSQDLGRGGYTF. The rearrangement uses TRBV3-1 and TRBJ1-2; D remains unclear. Germline CDR1 is LGHDT and CDR2 is YNNKEL (reference sequence). The length of the CDR3 is 14 residues. V lost 0 bases, J lost 8 bases, and 13 bases lay in between. Combining the CDR3 with reference TRBV3-1 and TRBJ1-2 gives the whole variable domain DTAVSQTPKYLVTQMGNDKSIKCEQNLGHDTMYWYKQDSKKFLKIMFSYNNKELIINETVPNRFSPKSPDKAHLNLHINSLELGDSAVYFCASSQDLGRGGYTFGSGTRLTVV.

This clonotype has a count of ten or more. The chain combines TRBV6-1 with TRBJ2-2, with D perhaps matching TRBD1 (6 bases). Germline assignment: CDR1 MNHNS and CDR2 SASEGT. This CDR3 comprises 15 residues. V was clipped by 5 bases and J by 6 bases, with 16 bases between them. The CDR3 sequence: CASSTRDTRAGELFF. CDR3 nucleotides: TGTGCCAGCAGTACCCGGGACACCCGGGCCGGGGAGCTGTTTTTT.

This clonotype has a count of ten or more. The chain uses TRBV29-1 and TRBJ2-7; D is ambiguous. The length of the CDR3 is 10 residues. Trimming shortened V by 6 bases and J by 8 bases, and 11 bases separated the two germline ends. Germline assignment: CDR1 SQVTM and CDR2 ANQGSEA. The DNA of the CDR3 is TGCAGCGTAGTGAGCGTCAAGCAGTACTTC. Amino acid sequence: CSVVSVKQYF.

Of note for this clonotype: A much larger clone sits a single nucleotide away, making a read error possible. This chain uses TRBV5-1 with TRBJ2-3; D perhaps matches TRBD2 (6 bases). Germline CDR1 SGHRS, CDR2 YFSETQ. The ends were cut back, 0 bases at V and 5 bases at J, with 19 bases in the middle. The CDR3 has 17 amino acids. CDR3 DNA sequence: TGCGCCAGCAGCTTGGCCTCCGGAGTGGGAGCGGGAGATACGCAGTATTTT. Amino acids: CASSLASGVGAGDTQYF.